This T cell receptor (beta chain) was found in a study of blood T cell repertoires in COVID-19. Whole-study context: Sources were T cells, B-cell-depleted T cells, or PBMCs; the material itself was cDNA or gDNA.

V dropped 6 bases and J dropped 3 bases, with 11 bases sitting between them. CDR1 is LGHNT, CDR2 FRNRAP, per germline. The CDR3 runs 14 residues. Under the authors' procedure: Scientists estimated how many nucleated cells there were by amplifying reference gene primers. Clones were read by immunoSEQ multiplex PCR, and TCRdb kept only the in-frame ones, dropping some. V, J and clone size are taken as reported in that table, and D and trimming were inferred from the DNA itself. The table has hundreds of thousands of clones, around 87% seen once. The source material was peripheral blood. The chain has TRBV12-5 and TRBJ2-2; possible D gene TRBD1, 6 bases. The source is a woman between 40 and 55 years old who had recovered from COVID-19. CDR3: CASGAQGYTGELFF. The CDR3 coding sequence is TGTGCTAGTGGGGCACAGGGATACACCGGGGAGCTGTTTTTT.